One T cell receptor beta chain is described in this entry. The data were obtained in a study of blood T cell repertoires in COVID-19. Study as a whole: Some COVID-19 samples were acute and others convalescent; all came from the United States, Italy and Spain. PBMCs, B-cell-depleted T cells, or T cells provided the cDNA or gDNA that made up the material.

Per the authors' pipeline: Counts of nucleated cells, estimated from reference gene primer amplification, were obtained. TCRdb keeps only in-frame clones here, not all; method: immunoSEQ multiplex PCR. That table is the source of V, J and clone size, and D and trimming were worked out from the DNA. This sample has roughly 180,000 clones, with about 88% found just once. V lost 3 bases to trimming and J lost 6 bases, with 14 bases between them. This CDR3 has 14 residues. The germline CDR1 and CDR2 sequences are MNHNS and SASEGT. Sequences were obtained from peripheral blood. The TCR sequence derives from a woman aged 45-60 years with COVID-19, enrolled during active disease. V and J are TRBV6-1 and TRBJ1-2; perhaps TRBD1 as D (5 bases). The CDR3 coding sequence is TGTGCCAGCAGTGACGGGGGGGGTTTTGATGGCTACACCTTC. Translated: CASSDGGGFDGYTF.